The source of this T cell receptor beta chain is a study of T cell changes during pregnancy in multiple sclerosis. Profiled with immunoSEQ multiplex PCR; TCRdb holds only in-frame clones, not every one. The profile shows more than 100,000 clones, roughly nine tenths of them singletons. The CDR3 totals 14 residues. CDR1 is SGHTA, CDR2 FQGNSA, per germline. V was trimmed by 0 bases and J by 0 bases, leaving 5 bases between them. The sequence came from a female donor with multiple sclerosis, enrolled in a pregnancy study. The material sequenced was peripheral blood, taken after pregnancy. The chain links TRBV7-2 to TRBJ1-2, with no clear D. The CDR3 here is CASSLAAANYGYTF. CDR3 nucleotides: TGTGCCAGCAGCTTAGCGGCAGCTAACTATGGCTACACCTTC.